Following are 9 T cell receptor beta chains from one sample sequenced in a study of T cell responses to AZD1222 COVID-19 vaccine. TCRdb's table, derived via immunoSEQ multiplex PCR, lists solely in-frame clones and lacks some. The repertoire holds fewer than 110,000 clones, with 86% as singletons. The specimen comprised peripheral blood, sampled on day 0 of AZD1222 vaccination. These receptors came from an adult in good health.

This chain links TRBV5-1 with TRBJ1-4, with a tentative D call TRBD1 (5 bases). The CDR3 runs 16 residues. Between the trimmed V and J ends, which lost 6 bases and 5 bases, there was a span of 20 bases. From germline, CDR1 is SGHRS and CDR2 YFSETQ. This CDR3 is CASTSQQQGENEKLFF. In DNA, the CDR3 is TGCGCCAGCACCTCGCAACAGCAGGGAGAGAATGAAAAACTGTTTTTT.

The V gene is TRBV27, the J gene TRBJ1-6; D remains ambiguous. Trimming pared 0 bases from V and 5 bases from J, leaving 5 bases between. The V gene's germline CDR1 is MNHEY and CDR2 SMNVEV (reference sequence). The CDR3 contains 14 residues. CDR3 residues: CASSLSLNNSPLHF. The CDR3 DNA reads TGTGCCAGCAGTTTATCACTAAATAATTCACCCCTCCACTTT.

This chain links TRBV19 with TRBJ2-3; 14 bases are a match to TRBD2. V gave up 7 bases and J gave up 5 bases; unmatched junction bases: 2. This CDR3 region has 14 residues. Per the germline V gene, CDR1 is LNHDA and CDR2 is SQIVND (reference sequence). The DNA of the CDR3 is TGTGCCAGTAAGACTAGCGGGGGGGGAGATACGCAGTATTTT. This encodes CASKTSGGGDTQYF.

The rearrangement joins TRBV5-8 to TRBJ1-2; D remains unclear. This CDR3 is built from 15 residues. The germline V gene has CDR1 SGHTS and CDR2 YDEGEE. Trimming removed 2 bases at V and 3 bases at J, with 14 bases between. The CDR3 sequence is CASSFGLNMDYGYTF. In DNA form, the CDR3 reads TGTGCCAGCAGCTTCGGACTGAATATGGACTATGGCTACACCTTC.

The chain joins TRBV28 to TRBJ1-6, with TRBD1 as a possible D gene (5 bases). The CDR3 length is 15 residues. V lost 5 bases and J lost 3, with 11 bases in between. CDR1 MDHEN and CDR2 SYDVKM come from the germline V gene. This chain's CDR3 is CASSPSTDYNSPLHF. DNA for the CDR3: TGTGCCAGCAGTCCCTCGACAGACTATAATTCACCCCTCCACTTT.

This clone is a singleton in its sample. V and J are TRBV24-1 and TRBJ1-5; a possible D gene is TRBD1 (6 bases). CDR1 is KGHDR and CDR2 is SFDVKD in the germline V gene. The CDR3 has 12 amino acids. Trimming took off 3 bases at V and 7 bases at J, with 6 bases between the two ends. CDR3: CATSDGQQPQHF. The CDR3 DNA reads TGTGCCACCAGTGATGGACAGCAGCCCCAGCATTTT.

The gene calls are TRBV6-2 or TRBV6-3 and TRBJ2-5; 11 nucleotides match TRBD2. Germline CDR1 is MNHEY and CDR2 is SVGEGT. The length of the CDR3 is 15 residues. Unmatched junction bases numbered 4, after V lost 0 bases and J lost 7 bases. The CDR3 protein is CASSYSSGGVGTQYF. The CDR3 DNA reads TGTGCCAGCAGTTACTCTAGCGGGGGGGTAGGGACCCAGTACTTC.

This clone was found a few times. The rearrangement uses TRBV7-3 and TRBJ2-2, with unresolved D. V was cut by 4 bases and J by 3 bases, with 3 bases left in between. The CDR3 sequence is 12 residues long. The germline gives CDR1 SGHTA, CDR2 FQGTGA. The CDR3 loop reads CASSSDTGELFF. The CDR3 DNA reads TGTGCCAGCAGCTCGGACACCGGGGAGCTGTTTTTT. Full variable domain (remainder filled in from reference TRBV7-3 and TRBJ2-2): GAGVSQTPSNKVTEKGKYVELRCDPISGHTALYWYRQSLGQGPEFLIYFQGTGAADDSGLPNDRFFAVRPEGSVSTLKIQRTERGDSAVYLCASSSDTGELFFGEGSRLTVL.

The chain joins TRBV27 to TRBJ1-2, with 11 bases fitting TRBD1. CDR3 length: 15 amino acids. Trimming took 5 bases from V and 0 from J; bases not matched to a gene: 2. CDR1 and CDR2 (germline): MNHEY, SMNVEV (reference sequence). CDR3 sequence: CASSRGQGANYGYTF. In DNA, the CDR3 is TGTGCCAGCAGTAGGGGACAGGGGGCTAACTATGGCTACACCTTC.